This T cell receptor beta chain was identified in a study of T cells in Graves' hyperthyroidism and ophthalmopathy. Trimming stripped 5 bases from V and 2 bases from J, with 9 bases between. CDR1 and CDR2 from the germline V gene are MNHEY and SMNVEV (reference sequence). The CDR3 spans 13 residues. This clonotype was counted ten times or more. Amplification yielded TCR beta CDR3 regions, with RNA transcripts as the source. Initially, a first-round RT-PCR of the TCR CDR3 employed the HTBI primer set. Via MiXCR, TCRdb re-called the multiplex PCR reads, giving one row per CDR3 protein. The sample shows approximately 520,000 distinct CDR3 sequences, around 21% of them seen only once.

Sample: blood. The V call is TRBV27, the J call TRBJ2-5; no clear D gene. The receptor was derived from a man aged 18 to 29 with Graves' hyperthyroidism. The CDR3 is CASSPSRQETQYF. Here the CDR3 DNA reads TGTGCCAGCAGTCCTAGTCGGCAAGAGACCCAGTACTTC.